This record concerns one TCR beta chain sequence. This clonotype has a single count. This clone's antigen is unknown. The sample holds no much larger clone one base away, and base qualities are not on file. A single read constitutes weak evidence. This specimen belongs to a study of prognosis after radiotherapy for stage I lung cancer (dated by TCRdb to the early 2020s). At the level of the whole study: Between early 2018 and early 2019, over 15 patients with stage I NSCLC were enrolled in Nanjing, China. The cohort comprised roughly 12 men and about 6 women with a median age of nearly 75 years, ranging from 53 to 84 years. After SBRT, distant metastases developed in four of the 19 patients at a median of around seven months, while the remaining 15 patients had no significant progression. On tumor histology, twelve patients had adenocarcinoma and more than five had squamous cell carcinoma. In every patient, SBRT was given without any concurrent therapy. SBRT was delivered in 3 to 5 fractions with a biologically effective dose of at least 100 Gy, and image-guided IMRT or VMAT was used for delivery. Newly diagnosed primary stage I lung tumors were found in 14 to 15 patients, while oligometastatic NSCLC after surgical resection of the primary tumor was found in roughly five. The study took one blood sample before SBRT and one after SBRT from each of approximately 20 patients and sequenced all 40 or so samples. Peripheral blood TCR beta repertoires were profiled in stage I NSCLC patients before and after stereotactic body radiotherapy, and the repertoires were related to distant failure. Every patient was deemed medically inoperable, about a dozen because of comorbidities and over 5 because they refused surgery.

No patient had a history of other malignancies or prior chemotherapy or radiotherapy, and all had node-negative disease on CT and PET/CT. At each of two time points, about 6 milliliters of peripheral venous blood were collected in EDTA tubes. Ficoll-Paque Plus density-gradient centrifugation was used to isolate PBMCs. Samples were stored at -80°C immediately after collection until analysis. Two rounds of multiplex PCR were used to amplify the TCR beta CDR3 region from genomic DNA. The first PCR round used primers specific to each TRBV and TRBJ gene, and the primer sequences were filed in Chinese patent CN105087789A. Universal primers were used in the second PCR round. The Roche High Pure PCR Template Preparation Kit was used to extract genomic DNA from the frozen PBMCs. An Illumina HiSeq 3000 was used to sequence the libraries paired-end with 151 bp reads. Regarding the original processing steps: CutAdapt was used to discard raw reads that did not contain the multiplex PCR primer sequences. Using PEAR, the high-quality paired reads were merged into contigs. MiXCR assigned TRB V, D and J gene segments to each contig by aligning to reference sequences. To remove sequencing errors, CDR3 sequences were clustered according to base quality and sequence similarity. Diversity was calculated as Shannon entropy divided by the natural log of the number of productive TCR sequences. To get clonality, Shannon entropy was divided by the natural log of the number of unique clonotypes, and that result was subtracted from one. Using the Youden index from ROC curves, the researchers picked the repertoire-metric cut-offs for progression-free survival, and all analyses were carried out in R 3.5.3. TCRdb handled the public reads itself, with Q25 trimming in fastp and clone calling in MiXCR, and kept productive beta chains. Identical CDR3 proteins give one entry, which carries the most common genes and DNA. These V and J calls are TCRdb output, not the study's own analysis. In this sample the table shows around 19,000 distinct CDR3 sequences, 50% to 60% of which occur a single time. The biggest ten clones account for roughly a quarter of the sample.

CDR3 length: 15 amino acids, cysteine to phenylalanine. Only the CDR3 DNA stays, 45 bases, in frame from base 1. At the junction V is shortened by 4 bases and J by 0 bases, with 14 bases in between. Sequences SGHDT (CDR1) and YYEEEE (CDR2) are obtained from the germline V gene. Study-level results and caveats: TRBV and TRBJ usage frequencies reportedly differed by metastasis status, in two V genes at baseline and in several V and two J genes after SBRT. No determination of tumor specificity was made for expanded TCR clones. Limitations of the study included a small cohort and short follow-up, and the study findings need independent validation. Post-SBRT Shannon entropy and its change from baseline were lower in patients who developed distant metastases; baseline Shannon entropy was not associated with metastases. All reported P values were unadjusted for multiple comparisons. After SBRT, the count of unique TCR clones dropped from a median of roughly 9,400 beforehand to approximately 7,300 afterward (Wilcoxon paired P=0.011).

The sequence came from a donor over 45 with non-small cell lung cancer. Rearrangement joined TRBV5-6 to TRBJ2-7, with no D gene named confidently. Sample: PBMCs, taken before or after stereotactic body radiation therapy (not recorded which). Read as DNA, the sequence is TGTGCCAGCAGCCCGACGCCGGCTTACTCCTACGAGCAGTACTTC. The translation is CASSPTPAYSYEQYF.